These 4 T cell receptor beta chains were all obtained from the same sample, sequenced in a study of blood T cell repertoires in COVID-19. Produced via immunoSEQ multiplex PCR; TCRdb's table is partial and in-frame only. The table has some 300,000 clones, 85% to 90% seen once. The sample was PBMCs or T cells enriched from blood (not recorded which). The receptors were gathered from a woman aged 18-35 years with acute COVID-19.

This chain joins TRBV25-1 and TRBJ1-1, with D maybe TRBD1 (5 bases). The CDR3 has 12 residues. V lost 2 bases, J lost 7 bases, and 8 bases lay in between. Germline V gene lookup returns CDR1 MGHDK and CDR2 SYGVNS. CDR3 in amino acids: CASSEGGFEAFF. The CDR3 nucleotides are TGTGCCAGCAGTGAAGGGGGGTTTGAAGCTTTCTTT.

The chain carries TRBV28 and TRBJ1-2; D is perhaps TRBD1 (5 bases). Trimming left V 3 bases short and J 4 bases short, with 15 bases between. From germline, CDR1 is MDHEN and CDR2 SYDVKM. The CDR3 sequence is 15 residues long. The DNA for the CDR3 is TGTGCCAGCAGTTTGAACCAGGGCCCACTCTATGGCTACACCTTC. Amino acids: CASSLNQGPLYGYTF.

This clone was found once. The rearrangement uses TRBV7-3 and TRBJ2-2; 7 bases are a match to TRBD2. Unmatched junction bases numbered 8, after V lost 2 bases and J lost 5 bases. From germline, CDR1 is SGHTA and CDR2 FQGTGA. This CDR3 spans 16 amino acids. In DNA form, the CDR3 reads TGTGCCAGCAGCTTAGTCGGCGGGAGTGCGACCGGGGAGCTGTTTTTT. This encodes CASSLVGGSATGELFF.

The chain employs TRBV19 and TRBJ1-5, with 7 bases aligning to TRBD1. Trimming cost V 5 bases and J 10 bases; bases outside gene matches: 17. Germline-derived CDR1 and CDR2 are LNHDA and SQIVND (reference sequence). The CDR3 loop spans 16 amino acids. CDR3 bases: TGTGCCAGTAGTGCCGAACATGAGGGGGCAATCAGCCCCCAGCATTTT. This gives the protein CASSAEHEGAISPQHF. The full variable domain, rest sourced from reference TRBV19 and TRBJ1-5, is DGGITQSPKYLFRKEGQNVTLSCEQNLNHDAMYWYRQDPGQGLRLIYYSQIVNDFQKGDIAEGYSVSREKKESFPLTVTSAQKNPTAFYLCASSAEHEGAISPQHFGDGTRLSIL.